Sequencing of this T cell receptor (beta chain) was carried out in a study of tumor-infiltrating lymphocytes in oesophageal squamous cell carcinoma. A single record per CDR3 protein comes from TCRdb applying MiXCR to the PCR reads. This table holds about 15,000 distinct CDR3 sequences, roughly 49% found once. Germline CDR1 and CDR2: SGHTA and FQGNSA. The CDR3 covers 19 residues. This clonotype was sampled from a male donor with esophageal squamous cell carcinoma. Sequencing input: esophageal tumor tissue. This chain connects TRBV7-2 to TRBJ2-5, with D perhaps matching TRBD2 (5 bases). The J call may not be correct, given that the DNA end is closer to TRBJ2-1. CDR3 residues: CASSLARIGLGSSYNEQFF. The CDR3 nucleotides are TGTGCCAGCAGCTTAGCGAGAATTGGATTAGGGAGCTCCTACAATGAGCAGTTCTTC.